This TCR beta chain was retrieved from a study of low-dose radiotherapy and immunotherapy resistance in tumors. Study-wide background: Each patient was administered nivolumab intravenously at 240 mg, which was a flat dose, every two weeks, along with intravenous ipilimumab at 1 mg/kg every six weeks.

V was shortened by 5 bases and J by 2 bases, with 19 bases between the two germline ends. Germline V gives CDR1 MNHEY, CDR2 SVGEGT. The CDR3 consists of 16 residues. The time point here: before trial treatment. The study gave donors nivolumab, ipilimumab, aspirin, low-dose cyclophosphamide and low-dose radiotherapy. Ten or more counts support this clonotype. TRAV- and TRBV-specific primers primed first-strand cDNA, covering alpha and beta chains. A roughly 20-cycle PCR with a constant-region primer and V-primer adapter amplified TCRs. mRNA that had been isolated underwent amplification through in vitro transcription. TCRdb re-called the reads with MiXCR, one entry per CDR3 protein. This table holds around 69,000 distinct CDR3 sequences, 30% to 40% found once.

V usage is TRBV6-2 or TRBV6-3 and J usage is TRBJ2-7; D may be TRBD2 (6 bases). The material was PBMCs, obtained before treatment. The TCR originated in a female donor with ovarian cancer. CDR3 in amino acids: CASSETTGGIAYEQYF. CDR3 bases: TGTGCCAGCAGTGAGACCACGGGCGGGATAGCCTACGAGCAGTACTTC.